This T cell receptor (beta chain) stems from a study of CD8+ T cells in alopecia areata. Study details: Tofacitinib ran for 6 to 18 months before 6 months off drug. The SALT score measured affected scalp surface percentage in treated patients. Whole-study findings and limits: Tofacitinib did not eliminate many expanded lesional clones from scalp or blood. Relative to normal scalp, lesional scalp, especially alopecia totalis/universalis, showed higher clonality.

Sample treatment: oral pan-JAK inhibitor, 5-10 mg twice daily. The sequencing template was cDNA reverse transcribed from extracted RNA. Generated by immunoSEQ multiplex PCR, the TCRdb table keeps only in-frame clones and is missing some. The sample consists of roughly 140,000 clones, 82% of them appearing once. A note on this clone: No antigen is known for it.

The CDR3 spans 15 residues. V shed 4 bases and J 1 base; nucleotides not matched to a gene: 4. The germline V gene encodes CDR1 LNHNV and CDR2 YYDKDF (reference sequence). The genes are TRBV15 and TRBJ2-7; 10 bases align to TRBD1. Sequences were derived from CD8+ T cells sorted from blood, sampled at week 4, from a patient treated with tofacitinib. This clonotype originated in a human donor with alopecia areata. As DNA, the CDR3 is TGTGCCACCAGCATCCGGGACAGGGGTTCCTACGAGCAGTACTTC. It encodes CATSIRDRGSYEQYF.